This T cell receptor (beta chain) was identified in a study of early T cells in non-severe SARS-CoV-2 infection. As for the study in general: Whole-blood bulk RNA, unsorted, was sequenced, and chains were unpaired.

Findings and caveats of the study: Anti-spike CD8 specificities were favored by VDJdb matching, whose results missed private and CD4 specificities.

Attached unique molecular identifiers marked individual cDNA molecules. One entry per CDR3 protein results from TCRdb running MiXCR on the 5' RACE reads. The sample lists under 95,000 distinct CDR3 sequences, 9% to 15% occurring once. At least ten counts were recorded for this clonotype. Its antigen is not identified. V lost 4 bases and J 2 bases, leaving 9 bases between the germline ends. Germline V gives CDR1 SGHNT, CDR2 YENEEA. CDR3 size: 14 residues. This clonotype was obtained from an adult who was a healthcare worker with PCR-confirmed SARS-CoV-2 infection or an uninfected control (not recorded which). The gene calls are TRBV11-3 and TRBJ2-1, with D perhaps TRBD1 (5 bases). Sequencing input: whole blood. DNA of the CDR3: TGTGCCAGCAGCTGGCAGGGAACCTACAATGAGCAGTTCTTC. This encodes CASSWQGTYNEQFF.